Listed here is a single TCR beta chain. No antigen is known for it. 5'RACE with constant-segment primers yielded barcoded, UMI-tagged TCR alpha and TCR beta cDNA libraries. TCRdb re-called the 5' RACE reads with MiXCR, one entry per CDR3 protein. This sample has around 370,000 distinct CDR3 sequences, with roughly 20% found just once. These data belong to a study of T-cell memory formation after mild COVID-19. About the study: The TCR clusters were mostly specific to one donor. The study, taken as a whole, reports: In pre-infection memory, a portion of responding clones appeared, which suggested that cross-reactive memory joined.

This sequence originates from an adult woman who had mild COVID-19 (a few samples of this study predate the infection). Cell type and time point are not known. The sample was PBMCs or a T cell subset sorted from them (not recorded which).

The CDR3 DNA is TGTGCCAGCAGCCAGGGACTAGCTTTTGTGCACAATGAGCAGTTCTTC. Translation gives CASSQGLAFVHNEQFF. The chain carries TRBV12-3 or TRBV12-4 and TRBJ2-1; 9 bases are a match to TRBD2. The CDR3 runs 16 residues. With 6 bases clipped from V and 5 bases from J, the junction kept 11 bases outside the gene matches.